This record covers a single T cell receptor (beta chain). The data were taken from a study of blood T cell repertoires in COVID-19. Overall study: From the United States, Italy and Spain came samples of acute and convalescent COVID-19. Sample material is recorded as cDNA or gDNA derived from T cells, B-cell-depleted T cells, or PBMCs.

V dropped 5 bases and J dropped 4; count of bases not matched to a gene: 20. Per the germline V gene, CDR1 is LNHDA and CDR2 is SQIVND (reference sequence). CDR3 length: 19 amino acids. Per the authors' pipeline: The authors estimated nucleated cell counts from reference gene primer amplification. Sequenced by immunoSEQ multiplex PCR; TCRdb stores in-frame clones only, minus some. For V, J and clone size, that table is used; D and trimming come from the DNA. The sample consists of roughly 60,000 clones, about 85% of them appearing once. The chain joins TRBV19 to TRBJ1-5; 7 nucleotides agree with TRBD1. The TCR comes from a human donor with acute or convalescent COVID-19. The donor label of this sample is uncertain. Sequencing was performed on peripheral blood. The CDR3, as DNA: TGTGCCAGTAGTGGTAAGTTCTTTCAGGGACAGATATTGAATCAGCCCCAGCATTTT. Residues: CASSGKFFQGQILNQPQHF.